The rows below give T cell receptor beta chains drawn from one sample of a study of T cells in Graves' hyperthyroidism and ophthalmopathy. TCRdb passed the multiplex PCR reads through MiXCR, listing each CDR3 protein once. The table records more than 350,000 distinct CDR3 sequences, around 15% of them present only once. The specimen was blood. The source is a woman aged 60-75 years with Graves' ophthalmopathy. Each CDR3 is given with its conserved first and last residue. D genes are given only for firm matches. Not all rows give a size; the values are once, few, many and, for expanded clones, a class.

clone_size v_call d_call cdr3_aa
many TRBV2 NA CASSEEVRANEQFF
few TRBV3-1 TRBD2 CASSQGTSSYTGELFF
many TRBV27 NA CASSYISGGLTEAFF
few TRBV7-3 NA CASSPRPGPGNTGELFF
many TRBV20-1 NA CSARALIAFDEQYF
many TRBV7-9 NA CASSFGLSSYNEQFF
many TRBV2 NA CASSADSSYNEQFF
NA TRBV5-5 NA CASSSMDSTDTQYF
NA TRBV7-9 NA CASSAVGRSWETQYF
NA TRBV9 NA CASSGRGLYGYTF
NA TRBV7-2 TRBD2 CASSLATGGFHEQYF
many TRBV3-1 NA CASSPDTNTGELFF
NA TRBV7-9 NA CASSLGLGVDNEQFF
many TRBV6-2/TRBV6-3 NA CASSSQVMGSYEQYF
many TRBV18 TRBD2 CASSRGGESYNEQFF
many TRBV11-1 TRBD2 CASSLPRTSGNTDTQYF
many TRBV2 NA CASSRVRGAFF
many TRBV3-1 NA CASSQRATYEQYF
many TRBV3-1 NA CASSPMNLGGNTEAFF
NA TRBV6-2/TRBV6-3 NA CASSYLRVSALHF
few TRBV29-1 TRBD1 CSVGTADQPQHF
many TRBV11-2 TRBD1 CASSLDGWTGGRETQYF
many TRBV7-2 NA CASSFTSPPLNGYTF
many TRBV20-1 TRBD2 CSARARLAGQQETQYF
NA TRBV19 NA CASSIDQAPGYGYTF
NA TRBV5-1 NA CAKGNQPQHF
many TRBV2 TRBD2 CASSPWTSGSISEQFF
NA TRBV4-1 NA CASSQRPIGGSYNEQFF
many TRBV6-2/TRBV6-3 TRBD2 CASLGEGLSYNEQFF
few TRBV6-1 NA CASSPRGGSNEQFF
few TRBV12-3/TRBV12-4 NA CASSQAAPFSGNTIYF
NA TRBV12-3/TRBV12-4 TRBD2 CASSSPATSGSLTDTQYF
NA TRBV19 NA CASSMIGRGPRTQYF
many TRBV20-1 TRBD2 CSAREGGDFNEQFF
many TRBV18 TRBD1 CASSRSRDREAFF
NA TRBV7-9 NA CASSPLERGFKQFF
many TRBV7-2 TRBD1 CASSRDRPSNEQFF
many TRBV3-1 NA CASSQGMLGETQYF
NA TRBV7-9 NA CASSHPRGANNEQFF
many TRBV28 NA CASSLRQGETQYF
many TRBV5-1 NA CASSRTLDPNYGYTF
many TRBV10-3 TRBD2 CAISERERGNEQFF
many TRBV2 NA CASSVRGGQPQHF
few TRBV10-3 TRBD2 CAIGGPSGRASSEQFF
NA TRBV5-8 TRBD2 CASSLSLAGGAYEQYF
many TRBV10-3 TRBD1 CAISESRIGGAKETQYF
many TRBV5-6 NA CASSSGSVNTGELFF
few TRBV19 TRBD2 CASSERDNNEQFF
NA TRBV9 TRBD2 CASSISGRARDEQYF